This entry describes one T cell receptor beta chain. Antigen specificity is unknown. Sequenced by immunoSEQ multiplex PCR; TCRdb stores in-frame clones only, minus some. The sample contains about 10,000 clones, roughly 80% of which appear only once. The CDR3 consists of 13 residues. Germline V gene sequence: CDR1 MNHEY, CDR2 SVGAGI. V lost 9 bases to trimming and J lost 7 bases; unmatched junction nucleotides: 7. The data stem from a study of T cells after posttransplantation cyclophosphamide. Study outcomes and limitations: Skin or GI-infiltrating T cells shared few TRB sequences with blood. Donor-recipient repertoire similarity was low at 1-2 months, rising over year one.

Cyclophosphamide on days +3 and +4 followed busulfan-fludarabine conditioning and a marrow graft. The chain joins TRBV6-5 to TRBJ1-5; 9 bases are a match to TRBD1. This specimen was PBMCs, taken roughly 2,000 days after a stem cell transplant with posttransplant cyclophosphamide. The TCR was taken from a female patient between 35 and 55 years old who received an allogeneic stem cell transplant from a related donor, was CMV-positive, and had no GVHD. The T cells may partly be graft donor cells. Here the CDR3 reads CASWTGDGQPQHF. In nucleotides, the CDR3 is TGTGCCAGTTGGACAGGGGATGGCCAGCCCCAGCATTTT.